This is a list of T cell receptor beta chains from one sample in a study of T cell responses to AZD1222 COVID-19 vaccine. The repertoire was sequenced with immunoSEQ multiplex PCR; TCRdb's copy has only in-frame clones and lacks some. The data hold around 200,000 clones, with around 88% observed a single time. This specimen was peripheral blood, taken on day 0 of AZD1222 vaccination. These receptors were taken from an adult in good health. Each CDR3 is given with its conserved first and last residue. A D gene is named only where the DNA matches it firmly. For some rows the clone size is stated as once, few or many, or as a class when expanded; others skip it.

clone size	V gene	D gene	J gene	CDR3 protein	CDR3 DNA
.	TRBV3-1/TRBV3-2	TRBD1	TRBJ2-2	CASSQGTVNTGELFF	TGTGCCAGCAGCCAGGGGACAGTGAACACCGGGGAGCTGTTTTTT
.	TRBV5-4	TRBD1	TRBJ2-2	CASSLQGAGELFF	TGTGCCAGCAGCTTACAGGGGGCCGGGGAGCTGTTTTTT
.	TRBV2	.	TRBJ1-2	CASSPDAGAYGYTF	TGTGCCAGCAGTCCCGATGCGGGGGCCTATGGCTACACCTTC
.	TRBV6-1	.	TRBJ2-5	CASSESTGKWETQYF	TGTGCCAGCAGTGAATCTACAGGGAAGTGGGAGACCCAGTACTTC
.	TRBV19	.	TRBJ1-2	CASTLWGVDYGYTF	TGTGCCAGTACCCTATGGGGGGTGGACTATGGCTACACCTTC
.	TRBV6-5	.	TRBJ1-3	CASKARAYGGNTIYF	TGTGCCAGCAAAGCCCGTGCGTACGGGGGAAACACCATATATTTT
.	TRBV11-2	TRBD1	TRBJ1-2	CASSPRTGGSRYTF	TGTGCCAGCAGCCCACGGACAGGGGGCAGTCGCTACACCTTC
.	TRBV15	.	TRBJ2-7	CATSMGTSYEQYF	TGTGCCACCAGCATGGGGACCTCCTACGAGCAGTACTTC
.	TRBV19	.	TRBJ1-1	CASSTQGGTEAFF	TGTGCCAGTAGTACCCAGGGCGGAACTGAAGCTTTCTTT
.	TRBV5-6	.	TRBJ1-5	CASSSGPQHF	TGTGCCAGCAGCTCGGGGCCCCAGCATTTT
.	TRBV25-1	.	TRBJ1-6	CASSDPANLHF	TGTGCCAGCAGTGATCCCGCCAACCTCCACTTT
.	TRBV27	.	TRBJ2-1	CASRSSGSSLFNEQFF	TGTGCCAGCAGAAGCTCCGGCAGCTCCCTTTTCAATGAGCAGTTCTTC
.	TRBV27	TRBD1	TRBJ2-7	CASRSPGTGKTYEQYF	TGTGCCAGCAGGTCGCCCGGGACAGGTAAAACCTACGAGCAGTACTTC
.	TRBV28	.	TRBJ2-1	CASSLNPEGGREFF	TGTGCCAGCAGTTTAAACCCCGAGGGGGGGAGGGAGTTCTTC
.	TRBV30	.	TRBJ2-3	CAWSANTDTQYF	TGTGCCTGGAGTGCGAACACAGATACGCAGTATTTT
few	TRBV11-2	.	TRBJ1-3	CASTPDYSGNTIYF	TGTGCCAGCACCCCCGACTACTCTGGAAACACCATATATTTT
.	TRBV28	.	TRBJ2-7	CASSLIGTRSYEQYF	TGTGCCAGCAGTTTAATCGGGACACGTTCCTACGAGCAGTACTTC
.	TRBV5-6	TRBD1	TRBJ2-2	CASSFVGTGGPGELFF	TGTGCCAGCAGCTTTGTGGGGACAGGGGGTCCCGGGGAGCTGTTTTTT
.	TRBV27	.	TRBJ2-7	CASRLFRGLLPFEQYF	TGTGCCAGCAGGCTCTTTCGGGGCCTACTACCGTTCGAGCAGTACTTC
.	TRBV7-9	TRBD2	TRBJ2-1	CASSYRTSGGPSSYNEQFF	TGTGCCAGCAGCTATAGGACTAGCGGGGGTCCAAGCTCCTACAATGAGCAGTTCTTC
.	TRBV5-5	.	TRBJ1-2	CASRSADGTNYGYTF	TGTGCCAGCAGATCCGCGGACGGAACTAACTATGGCTACACCTTC
once	TRBV10-1	.	TRBJ2-5	CASSDQTTTGQETQYF	TGCGCCAGCAGTGACCAAACCACGACAGGTCAAGAGACCCAGTACTTC
.	TRBV7-9	TRBD1	TRBJ2-2	CASRPDRDTGELFF	TGTGCCAGCAGGCCGGACAGGGACACCGGGGAGCTGTTTTTT
.	TRBV4-2	.	TRBJ2-3	CASSQLGEDTQYF	TGTGCCAGCAGCCAATTGGGGGAAGATACGCAGTATTTT
once	TRBV6-5	TRBD2	TRBJ2-7	CASSTGGPGGYEQYF	TGTGCCAGCAGCACGGGGGGTCCGGGTGGCTACGAGCAGTACTTC
.	TRBV5-1	.	TRBJ2-7	CASSLSAGYEQYF	TGCGCCAGCAGCTTGTCGGCGGGCTACGAGCAGTACTTC
.	TRBV5-4	TRBD2	TRBJ2-1	CASSLSGGPEQFF	TGTGCCAGCAGCTTGAGCGGGGGGCCAGAGCAGTTCTTC
.	TRBV2	.	TRBJ2-7	CASSDLVTYEQYF	TGTGCCAGCAGTGATTTAGTCACCTACGAGCAGTACTTC